The clone carrying this T cell receptor (beta chain) was detected ten times or more. The TCRbeta library incorporated unique molecular identifiers. TCRdb reprocessed the PCR reads via MiXCR and lists one record per CDR3 protein. The data contain about 240,000 distinct CDR3 sequences, about 11% of them singletons. This entry comes from a study of T-cell reconstitution after alpha-beta-depleted transplantation in children. CDR3 length: 13 amino acids. Germline V lookup: CDR1 MNHNS, CDR2 SASEGT. The V gene lost 5 bases and the J gene lost 0 bases, with 7 bases spanning the gap. The TCR originated in a human donor who donated a stem cell graft to a child with acute lymphoblastic leukemia. The V and J genes are TRBV6-1 and TRBJ2-5; weak D call: TRBD1 (6 bases). Sequences were derived from PBMCs from the stem cell graft donor, sampled from the stem cell graft. CDR3 sequence: CASSRTDQETQYF. Here the CDR3 DNA reads TGTGCCAGCAGTCGGACAGACCAAGAGACCCAGTACTTC.